The clone carrying this TCR beta chain was seen repeatedly, ten times or more. The target antigen is unknown. This sample stems from a study of identifying expanded T cells in peripheral blood. Study-level results: Clone count variance between roughly two-week samples rose with total template count. Differentially abundant clones: roughly 1.2 between replicates, 16.4 at around 15 days, 19 to 20 at four.

Collection occurred without any documented infections or immune events in donors. The CDR3 sequence is 15 residues long. Germline CDR1 is LGHNA and CDR2 is YNFKEQ. J gave up 3 bases and V 1 base, and 0 bases lay outside the gene matches. Profiling relied on immunoSEQ multiplex PCR, and the TCRdb table lists in-frame clones only, not all of them. This sample has 100,000 or so clones, with roughly 89% found just once. Sequenced sample: blood. The sequence came from a person between 18 and 69 years old in good health. This chain joins TRBV4-2 and TRBJ2-2; 9 nucleotides agree with TRBD1. CDR3 nucleotides: TGTGCCAGCAGCCAAGGGACAGGGGACACCGGGGAGCTGTTTTTT. Encoded protein: CASSQGTGDTGELFF.